The sequence of this T cell receptor (beta chain) was determined in a study of cytomegalovirus exposure and HLA in healthy donors. Study-wide points: As was reported, the HLA-A and HLA-B alleles of most subjects were accurately predicted from TCR beta sequences. Excluded: some indistinguishable V segments such as TRBV6-2 and TRBV6-3. An analysis that was carried out later associated approximately 17,000 TCR beta sequences with HLA alleles at 0.05 false discovery rate. TCR beta V- and J-gene trimming was later associated with a missense DCLRE1C variant.

The PCR was carried out with 60 Vbeta primers and 13 Jbeta primers. Some clones are missing from TCRdb's copy, which holds only in-frame ones; the method was immunoSEQ multiplex PCR. The sample includes about 43,000 clones, roughly half of them seen just once. A word on this clone: The target antigen is unknown.

CDR3 length equals 14 residues. Germline assignment: CDR1 SEHNR and CDR2 FQNEAQ (reference sequence). Trimming at V came to 9 bases and at J to 3 bases, leaving 10 bases not matched to a gene. The source material was PBMCs. The chain recombines TRBV7-9 with TRBJ2-7; 8 positions agree with TRBD2. The TCR sequence derives from a man aged 55-75 years in good health and CMV-seronegative. The CDR3 loop reads CASETGTSLYEQYF. As DNA, the CDR3 is TGTGCCAGTGAGACCGGGACTAGTCTCTACGAGCAGTACTTC. The whole variable domain, remainder taken from reference TRBV7-9 and TRBJ2-7, is DTGVSQNPRHKITKRGQNVTFRCDPISEHNRLYWYRQTLGQGPEFLTYFQNEAQLEKSRLLSDRFSAERPKGSFSTLEIQRTEQGDSAMYLCASETGTSLYEQYFGPGTRLTVT.